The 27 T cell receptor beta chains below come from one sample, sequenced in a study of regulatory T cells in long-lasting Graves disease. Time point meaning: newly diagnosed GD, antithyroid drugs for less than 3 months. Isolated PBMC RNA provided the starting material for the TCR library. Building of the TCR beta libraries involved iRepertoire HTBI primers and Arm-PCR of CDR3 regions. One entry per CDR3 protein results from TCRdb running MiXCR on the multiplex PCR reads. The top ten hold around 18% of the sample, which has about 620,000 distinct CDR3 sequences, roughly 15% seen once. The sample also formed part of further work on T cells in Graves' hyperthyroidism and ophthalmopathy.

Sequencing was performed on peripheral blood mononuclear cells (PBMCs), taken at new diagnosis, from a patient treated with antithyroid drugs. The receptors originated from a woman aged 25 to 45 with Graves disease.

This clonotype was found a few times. CDR3 sequence: CASSTSGRTTGELFF. The CDR3 coding sequence is TGTGCCAGCAGCACTAGCGGGAGGACCACCGGGGAGCTGTTTTTT. The chain has TRBV12-3 or TRBV12-4 and TRBJ2-2, with TRBD2 identical over 12 bases. This CDR3 has 15 residues. V dropped 6 bases and J dropped 4; count of bases not matched to a gene: 3.

The CDR3 bases are TGTGCCAGCGCCAGGGGGGCCCTCGAGCAGTACTTC. Its translation: CASARGALEQYF. This chain links TRBV3-1 with TRBJ2-7, with TRBD1 as a possible D gene (7 bases). The germline gives CDR1 LGHDT, CDR2 YNNKEL (reference sequence). The CDR3 is 12 residues long. Deletions cut 8 bases from V and 6 bases from J, with 14 bases between.

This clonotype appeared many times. CDR3 region: CASSYRALSFGYTF. The CDR3 DNA is TGTGCCAGCAGTTACAGGGCACTGTCGTTTGGCTACACCTTC. V and J are TRBV6-9 and TRBJ1-2; a possible D gene is TRBD1 (5 bases). The germline V gene has CDR1 MNHGY and CDR2 SVAAGI. With 3 bases removed from V and 7 bases from J, the gap between germline ends came to 15 bases. The CDR3 contains 14 residues.

The CDR3 DNA sequence: TGTGCCTGGGCCAGCGGGAGGGGGGGGTTCTACGAGCAGTACTTC. Encoded protein: CAWASGRGGFYEQYF. This chain links TRBV30 with TRBJ2-7; the match to TRBD2 covers 10 bases. The CDR3 runs 15 residues. In germline, CDR1 is GTSNPN, CDR2 SVGIG (reference sequence). Trimming at V came to 5 bases and at J to 3 bases, leaving 10 bases not matched to a gene.

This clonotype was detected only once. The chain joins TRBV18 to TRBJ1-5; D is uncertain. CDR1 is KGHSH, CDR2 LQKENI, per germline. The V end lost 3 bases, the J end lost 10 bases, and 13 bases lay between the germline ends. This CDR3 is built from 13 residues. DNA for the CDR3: TGTGCCAGCTCACCCGATCCCATAGACCCCCAGCATTTT. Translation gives CASSPDPIDPQHF.

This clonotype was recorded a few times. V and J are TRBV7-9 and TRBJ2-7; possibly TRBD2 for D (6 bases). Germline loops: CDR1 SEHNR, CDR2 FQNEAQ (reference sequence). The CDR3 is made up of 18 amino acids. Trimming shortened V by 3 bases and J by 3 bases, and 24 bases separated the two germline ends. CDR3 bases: TGTGCCAGCAGCTTGGGGCCCTCGCGGGGTCCTCTTTACTACGAGCAGTACTTC. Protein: CASSLGPSRGPLYYEQYF.

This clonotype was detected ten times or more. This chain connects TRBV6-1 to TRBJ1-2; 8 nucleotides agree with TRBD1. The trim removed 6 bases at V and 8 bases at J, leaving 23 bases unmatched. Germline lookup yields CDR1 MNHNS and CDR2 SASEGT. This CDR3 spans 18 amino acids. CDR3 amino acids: CASRSGLGQGGSDGGYTF. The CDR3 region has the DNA TGTGCCAGCAGGTCGGGTTTAGGACAGGGCGGGTCGGACGGCGGCTACACCTTC.

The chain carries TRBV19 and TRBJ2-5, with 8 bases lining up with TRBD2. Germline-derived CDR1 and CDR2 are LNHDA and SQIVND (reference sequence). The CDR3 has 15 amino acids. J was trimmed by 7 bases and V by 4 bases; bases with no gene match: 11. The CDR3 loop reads CASSTSGLVAGTQYF. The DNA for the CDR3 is TGTGCCAGTAGTACCTCGGGACTAGTAGCGGGGACCCAGTACTTC.

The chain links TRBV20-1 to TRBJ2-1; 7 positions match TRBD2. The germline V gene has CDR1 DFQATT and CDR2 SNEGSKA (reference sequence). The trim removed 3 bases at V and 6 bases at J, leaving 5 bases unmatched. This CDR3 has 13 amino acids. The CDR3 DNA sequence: TGCAGTGCTAGCCGGGGGAGGGTCAATGAGCAGTTCTTC. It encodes CSASRGRVNEQFF.

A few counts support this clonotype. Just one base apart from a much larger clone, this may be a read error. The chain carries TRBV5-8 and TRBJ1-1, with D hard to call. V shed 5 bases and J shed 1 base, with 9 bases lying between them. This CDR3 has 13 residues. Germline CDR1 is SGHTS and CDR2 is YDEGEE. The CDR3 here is CASRFGENTEAFF. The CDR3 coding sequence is TGTGCCAGCAGGTTCGGGGAGAACACTGAAGCTTTCTTT.

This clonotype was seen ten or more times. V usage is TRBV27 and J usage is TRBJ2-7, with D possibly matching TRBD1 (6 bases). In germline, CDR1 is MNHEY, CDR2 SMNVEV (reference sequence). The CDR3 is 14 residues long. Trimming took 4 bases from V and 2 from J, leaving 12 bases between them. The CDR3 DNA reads TGTGCCAGCAGTTCAAGCACAGGGACCTACGAGCAGTACTTC. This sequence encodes CASSSSTGTYEQYF.

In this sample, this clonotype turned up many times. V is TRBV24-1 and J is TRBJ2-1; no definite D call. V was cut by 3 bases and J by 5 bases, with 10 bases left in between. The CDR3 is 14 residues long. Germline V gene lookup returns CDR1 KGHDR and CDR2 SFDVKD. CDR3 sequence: CATSDLDQNNEQFF. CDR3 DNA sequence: TGTGCCACCAGTGATCTGGACCAGAACAATGAGCAGTTCTTC.

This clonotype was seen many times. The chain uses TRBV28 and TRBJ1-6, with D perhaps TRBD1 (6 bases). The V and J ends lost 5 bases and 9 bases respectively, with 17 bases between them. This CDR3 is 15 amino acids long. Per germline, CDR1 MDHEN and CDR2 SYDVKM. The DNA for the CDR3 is TGTGCCAGCAGTACCGACAGGATGATTAGTTCACCCCTCCACTTT. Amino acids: CASSTDRMISSPLHF. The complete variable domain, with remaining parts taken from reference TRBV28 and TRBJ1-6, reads DVKVTQSSRYLVKRTGEKVFLECVQDMDHENMFWYRQDPGLGLRLIYFSYDVKMKEKGDIPEGYSVSREKKERFSLILESASTNQTSMYLCASSTDRMISSPLHFGNGTRLTVT.

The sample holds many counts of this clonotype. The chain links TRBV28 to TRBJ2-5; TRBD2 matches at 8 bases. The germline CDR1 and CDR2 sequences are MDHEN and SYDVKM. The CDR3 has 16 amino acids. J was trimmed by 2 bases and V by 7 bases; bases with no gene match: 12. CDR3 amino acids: CASTMLSGSVQETQYF. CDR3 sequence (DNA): TGTGCCAGCACGATGTTAAGCGGGAGTGTACAAGAGACCCAGTACTTC.

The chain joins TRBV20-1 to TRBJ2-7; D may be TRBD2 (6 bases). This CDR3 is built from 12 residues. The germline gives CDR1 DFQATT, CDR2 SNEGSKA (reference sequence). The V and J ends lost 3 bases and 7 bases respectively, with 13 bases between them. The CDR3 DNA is TGCAGTGCTAGCGCTAGCGCCTGGGAGCAGTACTTC. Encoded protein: CSASASAWEQYF.

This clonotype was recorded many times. Here the CDR3 reads CASSPREGHWNEQFF. Written as DNA, the CDR3 is TGTGCCAGCTCACCACGGGAGGGCCATTGGAATGAGCAGTTCTTC. The chain carries TRBV18 and TRBJ2-1; 7 positions match TRBD2. CDR1 and CDR2 from the germline V gene are KGHSH and LQKENI. CDR3 length: 15 residues. V lost 1 base and J lost 7; bases outside the gene matches: 7.

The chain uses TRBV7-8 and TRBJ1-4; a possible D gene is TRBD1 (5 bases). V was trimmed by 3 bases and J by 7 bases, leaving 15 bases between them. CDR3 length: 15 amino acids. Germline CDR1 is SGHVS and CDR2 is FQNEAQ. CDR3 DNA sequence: TGTGCCAGCAGCTTCGGCGGGGGGGGTATTGAAAAACTGTTTTTT. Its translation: CASSFGGGGIEKLFF.

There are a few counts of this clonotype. The CDR3 DNA follows: TGTGCCAGTAAGGAAACTTCGAACACCGGGGAGCTGTTTTTT. Protein: CASKETSNTGELFF. J is TRBJ2-2 and V is TRBV19, with D unclear. CDR3 length equals 14 residues. Germline CDR1 reads LNHDA; CDR2 reads SQIVND (reference sequence). V was clipped by 7 bases and J by 0 bases, with 9 bases between them.

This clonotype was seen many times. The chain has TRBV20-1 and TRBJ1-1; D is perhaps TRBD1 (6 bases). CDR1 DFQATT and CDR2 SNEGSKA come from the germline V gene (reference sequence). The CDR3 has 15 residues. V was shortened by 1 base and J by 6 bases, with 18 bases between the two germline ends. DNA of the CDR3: TGCAGTGCTAGAGCTTCCAGGCCGAAGGGGGCTGAAGCTTTCTTT. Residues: CSARASRPKGAEAFF.

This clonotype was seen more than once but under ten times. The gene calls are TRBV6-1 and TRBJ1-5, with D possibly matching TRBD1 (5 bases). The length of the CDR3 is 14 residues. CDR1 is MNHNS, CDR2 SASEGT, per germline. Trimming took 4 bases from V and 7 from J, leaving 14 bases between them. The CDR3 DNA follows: TGTGCCAGCAGTGTCCCAGGGTCGGGGCAGCCCCAGCATTTT. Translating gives CASSVPGSGQPQHF.

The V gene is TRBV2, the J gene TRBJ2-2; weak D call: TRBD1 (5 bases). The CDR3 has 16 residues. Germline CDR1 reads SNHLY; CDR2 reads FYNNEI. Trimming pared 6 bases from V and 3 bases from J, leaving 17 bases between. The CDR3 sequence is CASRDFYLRDTGELFF. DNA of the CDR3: TGTGCCAGCAGAGACTTTTACCTCAGGGACACCGGGGAGCTGTTTTTT.

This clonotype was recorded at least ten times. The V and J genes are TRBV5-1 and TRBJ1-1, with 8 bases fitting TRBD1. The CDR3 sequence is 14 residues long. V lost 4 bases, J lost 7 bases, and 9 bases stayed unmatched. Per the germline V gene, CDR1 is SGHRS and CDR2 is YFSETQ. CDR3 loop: CASSVGTGLDEAFF. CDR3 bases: TGCGCCAGCAGCGTAGGGACAGGCCTTGATGAAGCTTTCTTT.

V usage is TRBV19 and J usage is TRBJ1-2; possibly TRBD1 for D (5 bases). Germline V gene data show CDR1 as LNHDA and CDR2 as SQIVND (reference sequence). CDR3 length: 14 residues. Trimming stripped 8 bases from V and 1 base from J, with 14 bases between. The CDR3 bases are TGTGCCAGTTTTGGGGCAGGCTATAACTATGGCTACACCTTC. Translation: CASFGAGYNYGYTF.

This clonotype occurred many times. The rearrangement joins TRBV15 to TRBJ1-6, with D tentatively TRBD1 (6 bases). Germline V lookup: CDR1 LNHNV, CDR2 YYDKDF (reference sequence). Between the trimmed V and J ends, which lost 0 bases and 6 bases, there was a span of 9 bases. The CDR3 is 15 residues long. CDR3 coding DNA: TGTGCCACCAGCAGAGACGGGACACCTAATTCACCCCTCCACTTT. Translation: CATSRDGTPNSPLHF.

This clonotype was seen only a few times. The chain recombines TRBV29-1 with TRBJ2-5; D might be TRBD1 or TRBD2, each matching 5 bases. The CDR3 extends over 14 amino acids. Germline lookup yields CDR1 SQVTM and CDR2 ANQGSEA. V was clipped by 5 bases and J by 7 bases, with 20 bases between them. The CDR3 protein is CSVCDPGPHATQYF. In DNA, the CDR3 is TGCAGCGTTTGTGATCCGGGACCGCATGCGACCCAGTACTTC.

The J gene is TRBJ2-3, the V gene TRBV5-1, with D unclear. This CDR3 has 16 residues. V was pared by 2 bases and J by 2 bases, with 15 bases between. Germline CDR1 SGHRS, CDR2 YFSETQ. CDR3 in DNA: TGCGCCAGCAGCTTTGGGGATAACCGCCTCACAGATACGCAGTATTTT. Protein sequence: CASSFGDNRLTDTQYF.

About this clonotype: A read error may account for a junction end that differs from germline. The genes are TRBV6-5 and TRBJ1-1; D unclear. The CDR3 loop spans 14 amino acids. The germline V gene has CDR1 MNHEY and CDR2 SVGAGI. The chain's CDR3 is CAGSYGLGSTEAFF. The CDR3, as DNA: TGTGCCGGCAGTTACGGACTGGGGTCAACTGAAGCTTTCTTT.